The 7 T cell receptor beta chains below all came from one sample that was sequenced in a study of cytomegalovirus exposure and HLA in healthy donors (dated 2017 in TCRdb). Preparation of the library involved the immunoSEQ multiplex PCR assay. For the multiplex PCR, a mixture combining 60 forward primers for TCR Vbeta segments and 13 reverse primers for TCR Jbeta segments was used. What TCRdb holds here is the immuneACCESS table cut down to in-frame rearrangements. Part of the clones is not present; checked against another copy, under half of the missing clones reflect an unresolved V gene, and the others are unexplained. The sample includes around 160,000 clones, with 70% to 90% observed a single time. Roughly 10% of the sample goes to the ten largest clones. Material: PBMCs. These TCRs come from a man younger than 30 in good health and CMV-seropositive.

This CDR3 is CASSLGGGPHEQFF. CDR3 nucleotides: TGTGCCAGCAGCTTAGGGGGGGGGCCCCATGAGCAGTTCTTC. The chain links TRBV7-8 to TRBJ2-1, with D maybe TRBD2 (7 bases). Looked up from germline, CDR1 is SGHVS and CDR2 is FQNEAQ. Trimming cost V 1 base and J 8 bases, with 12 bases left between them. The CDR3 has 14 residues.

V gene TRBV4-1 combines with J gene TRBJ1-1; no definite D call. V was trimmed by 0 bases and J by 2 bases, leaving 7 bases between them. In germline, CDR1 is MGHRA, CDR2 YSYEKL. The CDR3 contains 14 residues. CDR3 sequence: CASSQERGNTEAFF. DNA for the CDR3: TGCGCCAGCAGCCAAGAACGGGGTAACACTGAAGCTTTCTTT.

The J gene is TRBJ2-1, the V gene TRBV7-9; D remains unclear. V lost 0 bases and J 10 bases, leaving 7 bases between the germline ends. Germline CDR1 SEHNR, CDR2 FQNEAQ (reference sequence). The CDR3 runs 12 residues. For the CDR3, the DNA is TGTGCCAGCAGCTTAGCTGGCAGGGAGCAGTTCTTC. Translation gives CASSLAGREQFF.

The chain couples TRBV7-2 to TRBJ2-2, with TRBD2 matching 13 bases. Looked up from germline, CDR1 is SGHTA and CDR2 is FQGNSA. The CDR3 consists of 16 residues. With 5 bases clipped from V and 4 bases from J, the junction kept 4 bases outside the gene matches. DNA for the CDR3: TGTGCCAGCAGCGACGGACTAGCGGGGGCCACCGGGGAGCTGTTTTTT. The encoded protein is CASSDGLAGATGELFF.

The chain links TRBV5-1 to TRBJ2-5; 10 nucleotides line up with TRBD1. The CDR3 extends over 15 amino acids. The germline gives CDR1 SGHRS, CDR2 YFSETQ. Trimming cost V 0 bases and J 5 bases; bases outside gene matches: 4. DNA for the CDR3: TGCGCCAGCAGCTTGGGACAGGGGGCCGGGGAGACCCAGTACTTC. Encoded protein: CASSLGQGAGETQYF.

The chain combines TRBV5-6 with TRBJ1-6, with D hard to call. CDR3 length equals 15 residues. The V and J ends lost 5 bases and 7 bases respectively, with 16 bases between them. From germline, CDR1 is SGHDT and CDR2 YYEEEE. In DNA form, the CDR3 reads TGTGCCAGCAGTCTCCTAGGACTGATGAATTCACCCCTCCACTTT. This encodes CASSLLGLMNSPLHF.

The chain has TRBV19 and TRBJ1-2; 8 bases are a match to TRBD1. Germline V gene lookup returns CDR1 LNHDA and CDR2 SQIVND (reference sequence). V shed 8 bases, J shed 2 bases, and the junction held 10 bases outside the gene matches. This CDR3 spans 15 amino acids. This CDR3 is CASGDRPLVNYGYTF. For the CDR3, the DNA is TGTGCCAGTGGGGACAGGCCTTTAGTCAACTATGGCTACACCTTC.